This is a list of T cell receptor beta chains from one sample in a study of blood T cell repertoires in COVID-19. Profiling relied on immunoSEQ multiplex PCR, and the TCRdb table lists in-frame clones only, not all of them. Of under 250,000 clones in the sample, 75% to 90% are singletons; the top ten hold under 4%. Sequencing was done on a sample of PBMCs or T cells enriched from blood (not recorded which). Receptors originate from a woman between 18 and 29 years old in a cohort exposed to, infected with or recovered from COVID-19 (not recorded which). The CDR3 runs from the conserved cysteine through the conserved F or W. Fields, in order: clone size, D gene, V gene, J gene, CDR3 DNA, CDR3 protein. A D gene is named only where the DNA matches it firmly. Clone sizes are given selectively: once, few, many, or a class where the clone is expanded.

NA	TRBD1	TRBV19	TRBJ1-5	TGTGCCAGTAGTATAGGAAGACAGGGAGGACAGCCCCAGCATTTT	CASSIGRQGGQPQHF
NA	NA	TRBV9	TRBJ2-7	TGTGCCAGCAGCTCGACGGACAGCCCCTACGAGCAGTACTTC	CASSSTDSPYEQYF
NA	NA	TRBV5-5	TRBJ1-4	TGTGCCAGCAGCTTGATTACAGGGCAGGGAAGAAAACTGTTTTTT	CASSLITGQGRKLFF
NA	NA	TRBV6-5	TRBJ1-2	TGTGCCAGCAGTTACCTCAGGGAGGGTGATGGCTACACCTTC	CASSYLREGDGYTF
once	NA	TRBV6-1	TRBJ1-4	TGTGCCAGCAGTGAAACCCCAACAACATATAATGAAAAACTGTTTTTT	CASSETPTTYNEKLFF
NA	TRBD1	TRBV9	TRBJ1-2	TGTGCCAGCAGCGTGGACAGGGACTCTGATGGCTACACCTTC	CASSVDRDSDGYTF
NA	NA	TRBV19	TRBJ2-2	TGTGCCAGTAGCAACGGGGAGCTGTTTTTT	CASSNGELFF
NA	TRBD2	TRBV9	TRBJ2-7	TGTGCCAGCAGCCCCGGGAGGGCCGAGCAGTACTTC	CASSPGRAEQYF
NA	NA	TRBV7-9	TRBJ1-2	TGTGCCAGCAGCTTGGGTGGGGAGTATGGCTACACCTTC	CASSLGGEYGYTF
NA	NA	TRBV4-2	TRBJ1-1	TGTGCCAGCAGCCAACCGCAGGCCCGCATGAACACTGAAGCTTTCTTT	CASSQPQARMNTEAFF
once	TRBD1	TRBV6-5	TRBJ2-7	TGTGCCAGCAGTAGACAGGGGGTCCACGAGCAGTACTTC	CASSRQGVHEQYF
NA	TRBD1	TRBV2	TRBJ1-5	TGTGCCAGCCTCGGGACAGATAGCAATCAGCCCCAGCATTTT	CASLGTDSNQPQHF
NA	NA	TRBV6-5	TRBJ2-3	TGTGCCAGCTCTAGCGACTACAGCACAGATACGCAGTATTTT	CASSSDYSTDTQYF
NA	NA	TRBV18	TRBJ1-1	TGTGCCAGCTCACCAGGGCGGAACACTGAAGCTTTCTTT	CASSPGRNTEAFF
NA	TRBD1	TRBV10-3	TRBJ1-1	TGTGCCATCAGGGGGGGGACAGGGGAAAACACTGAAGCTTTCTTT	CAIRGGTGENTEAFF